Listed here are 21 T cell receptor beta chains from one sample, sequenced in a study of blood T cell repertoires in COVID-19. Clones were read by immunoSEQ multiplex PCR, and TCRdb kept only the in-frame ones, dropping some. The sample has under 300,000 clones, around 82% seen once. Sequenced material: peripheral blood. The source of these receptors is a man older than 75 with acute or convalescent COVID-19.

V usage is TRBV29-1 and J usage is TRBJ1-4; 7 bases map to TRBD1. The CDR3 runs 12 residues. The trim removed 4 bases at V and 5 bases at J, leaving 1 base unmatched. From germline, CDR1 is SQVTM and CDR2 ANQGSEA. The CDR3 DNA sequence: TGCAGCGTTGGACAGGGAAATGAAAAACTGTTTTTT. Translation gives CSVGQGNEKLFF.

This chain connects TRBV29-1 to TRBJ2-5, with D perhaps matching TRBD2 (7 bases). The germline V and J ends were trimmed by 4 bases and 4 bases, with 10 bases remaining between them. The germline CDR1 and CDR2 sequences are SQVTM and ANQGSEA. The CDR3 is 12 residues long. CDR3 bases: TGCAGCGTTGGAAGGGGGGGAGAGACCCAGTACTTC. This translates into CSVGRGGETQYF.

The chain is built from TRBV19 and TRBJ2-5; 8 bases are a match to TRBD2. Germline assignment: CDR1 LNHDA and CDR2 SQIVND (reference sequence). The junction had 14 bases not matched to a gene; V was cut back by 7 bases and J by 4 bases. CDR3 length equals 16 residues. In DNA form, the CDR3 reads TGTGCCAGTACCTCCGGGGCAGGCGGGGGGCGAGAGACCCAGTACTTC. As protein: CASTSGAGGGRETQYF. The entire variable domain, with the rest obtained from reference TRBV19 and TRBJ2-5, is as follows: DGGITQSPKYLFRKEGQNVTLSCEQNLNHDAMYWYRQDPGQGLRLIYYSQIVNDFQKGDIAEGYSVSREKKESFPLTVTSAQKNPTAFYLCASTSGAGGGRETQYFGPGTRLLVL.

The rearrangement links TRBV18 to TRBJ1-6; D is ambiguous. Between the trimmed V and J ends, which lost 1 base and 0 bases, there was a span of 4 bases. The CDR3 is 15 residues long. Looked up from germline, CDR1 is KGHSH and CDR2 is LQKENI. In DNA form, the CDR3 reads TGTGCCAGCTCACCACACAGCTCCTATAATTCACCCCTCCACTTT. Residues: CASSPHSSYNSPLHF. Supplemented by reference TRBV18 and TRBJ1-6, the full variable domain reads NAGVMQNPRHLVRRRGQEARLRCSPMKGHSHVYWYRQLPEEGLKFMVYLQKENIIDESGMPKERFSAEFPKEGPSILRIQQVVRGDSAAYFCASSPHSSYNSPLHFGNGTRLTVT.

V is TRBV7-9 and J is TRBJ2-3, with D perhaps matching TRBD2 (5 bases). V was pared by 5 bases and J by 2 bases, with 20 bases between. CDR3 length: 17 residues. Germline V gives CDR1 SEHNR, CDR2 FQNEAQ (reference sequence). This CDR3 reads CASSRSIPGGNTDTQYF. CDR3 DNA: TGTGCCAGCAGCCGATCGATCCCCGGAGGAAACACAGATACGCAGTATTTT.

This sequence joins TRBV6-1 and TRBJ1-5; tentatively, D is TRBD1 (5 bases). This CDR3 contains 16 residues. The germline gives CDR1 MNHNS, CDR2 SASEGT. V was cut by 3 bases and J by 0 bases, with 12 bases left in between. The CDR3 region has the DNA TGTGCCAGCAGTGAGCTGGGGGGTTATAGCAATCAGCCCCAGCATTTT. It yields the protein CASSELGGYSNQPQHF.

This clone was seen more than once but under ten times. The CDR3 DNA reads as TGTGCCAGCACTGAGCAGGTTAGCAATCAGCCCCAGCATTTT. As protein: CASTEQVSNQPQHF. This sequence joins TRBV2 and TRBJ1-5; the D is unclear. Trimming pared 7 bases from V and 0 bases from J, leaving 10 bases between. Germline lookup yields CDR1 SNHLY and CDR2 FYNNEI. CDR3 size: 14 residues.

This clone showed up just once. The chain recombines TRBV24-1 with TRBJ2-1; D perhaps matches TRBD2 (6 bases). Trimming shortened V by 4 bases and J by 3 bases, and 15 bases separated the two germline ends. Per the germline V gene, CDR1 is KGHDR and CDR2 is SFDVKD. The CDR3 has 16 residues. DNA for the CDR3: TGTGCCACCAGTGACCGGAGGGCAGGGAGCTACAATGAGCAGTTCTTC. It translates to CATSDRRAGSYNEQFF.

A note on this clone: A clone one base away is much larger, so this may be a read error. Distinct nucleotide sequences in the sample also encode this CDR3. V is TRBV5-5 and J is TRBJ2-3; weak D call: TRBD2 (5 bases). From germline, CDR1 is SGHKS and CDR2 YYEKEE (reference sequence). The CDR3 has 13 residues. The V end was cut by 0 bases, the J end by 4 bases, with 6 bases between. The CDR3 nucleotides read TGTGCCAGCAGCTTGGGGGGAGCAGATACGCAGTATTTT. Translation gives CASSLGGADTQYF.

V and J are TRBV25-1 and TRBJ2-2; weak D call: TRBD2 (6 bases). V shed 1 base and J shed 6 bases, with 15 bases lying between them. CDR3 length: 16 residues. In germline, CDR1 is MGHDK, CDR2 SYGVNS. The CDR3: CASSESNAGLAGELFF. The CDR3 DNA is TGTGCCAGCAGTGAATCTAACGCGGGATTGGCCGGGGAGCTGTTTTTT.

The CDR3 DNA is TGCGCCAGCAGCCCCGAGGGCCCCGGGGGCAATCAGCCCCAGCATTTT. Residues: CASSPEGPGGNQPQHF. The gene calls are TRBV5-1 and TRBJ1-5; D remains ambiguous. Deletions cut 4 bases from V and 2 bases from J, with 16 bases between. Germline CDR1 reads SGHRS; CDR2 reads YFSETQ. This CDR3 has 16 amino acids.

The chain has TRBV19 and TRBJ2-5; D is perhaps TRBD2 (6 bases). V lost 4 bases and J lost 1, with 13 bases in between. The germline V gene encodes CDR1 LNHDA and CDR2 SQIVND (reference sequence). This CDR3 is built from 15 residues. CDR3 region: CASSTYGEAQETQYF. In DNA, the CDR3 is TGTGCCAGTAGTACCTACGGGGAGGCCCAAGAGACCCAGTACTTC.

V is TRBV6-6 and J is TRBJ1-2; D ambiguous. This CDR3 is 13 amino acids long. Trimming removed 7 bases from V and 4 bases from J, with 13 bases in between. The germline V gene encodes CDR1 MNHNY and CDR2 SVGAGI (reference sequence). CDR3 nucleotide sequence: TGTGCCAGCACCATCTCATGGAGCTATGGCTACACCTTC. Protein product: CASTISWSYGYTF.

The V and J genes are TRBV19 and TRBJ1-5; the D gene is possibly TRBD1 (5 bases). This CDR3 is built from 13 residues. Trimming shortened V by 1 base and J by 6 bases, and 7 bases separated the two germline ends. CDR1 and CDR2 (germline): LNHDA, SQIVND (reference sequence). CDR3 sequence: CASSIGGLQPQHF. The CDR3 region has the DNA TGTGCCAGTAGTATAGGGGGACTTCAGCCCCAGCATTTT.

V and J are TRBV5-1 and TRBJ2-5, with D perhaps TRBD2 (5 bases). CDR3 length equals 15 residues. Trimming stripped 0 bases from V and 2 bases from J, with 11 bases between. Germline V gene sequence: CDR1 SGHRS, CDR2 YFSETQ. CDR3 amino acids: CASSLVDGVQETQYF. CDR3 coding DNA: TGCGCCAGCAGCTTGGTAGACGGGGTACAAGAGACCCAGTACTTC.

In this sample, this clone turned up once. This chain links TRBV19 with TRBJ1-3; 8 bases fit TRBD1. Germline assignment: CDR1 LNHDA and CDR2 SQIVND (reference sequence). V dropped 5 bases and J dropped 3; count of bases not matched to a gene: 6. The CDR3 has 15 residues. DNA for the CDR3: TGTGCCAGTAGTCCCATGGACAGGGTTGGAAACACCATATATTTT. This encodes CASSPMDRVGNTIYF.

This chain joins TRBV11-2 and TRBJ2-3; 9 bases are a match to TRBD1. The CDR3 runs to 15 residues. Losses at the gene ends were 3 bases for V and 1 base for J; bases not matched to a gene: 2. The germline V gene encodes CDR1 SGHAT and CDR2 FQNNGV. CDR3 coding DNA: TGTGCCAGCAGCTTTTACAGGGGGCGCACAGATACGCAGTATTTT. This codes for CASSFYRGRTDTQYF.

This chain uses TRBV5-4 with TRBJ1-1, with D possibly matching TRBD1 (6 bases). This CDR3 has 13 residues. The germline gives CDR1 SGHNT, CDR2 YYREEE (reference sequence). Trimming shortened V by 3 bases and J by 2 bases, and 8 bases separated the two germline ends. CDR3 protein: CASSWTENTEAFF. The DNA of the CDR3 is TGTGCCAGCAGCTGGACAGAAAACACTGAAGCTTTCTTT.

This clone was picked up a small number of times. The chain links TRBV6-2 or TRBV6-3 to TRBJ2-1; 10 bases match TRBD1. CDR1 and CDR2 from the germline V gene are MNHEY and SVGEGT. The length of the CDR3 is 16 residues. The V segment lost 0 bases and the J segment 7 bases; nucleotides outside the gene matches: 6. CDR3 sequence (DNA): TGTGCCAGCAGTTACTCGATGGGACAGGGGTTAAATGAGCAGTTCTTC. Protein sequence: CASSYSMGQGLNEQFF.

As to this clone: Because the CDR3's place on the DNA is in doubt, the DNA is left out and the CDR3 is given as listed by TCRdb. The chain couples TRBV5-1 to TRBJ2-1; TRBD2, the table's D call, lacks a check against the DNA. With termini counted, the CDR3 has 14 amino acids. Germline-derived CDR1 and CDR2 are SGHRS and YFSETQ. CDR3 in amino acids: CASSLGTVGPGTFF.

V and J are TRBV2 and TRBJ2-7; 12 positions agree with TRBD2. The CDR3 length is 14 residues. Germline CDR1 reads SNHLY; CDR2 reads FYNNEI. Germline trimming cut 8 bases from V and 3 bases from J; bases unmatched to any gene: 5. CDR3 sequence reads: CASWTSGKIYEQYF. The CDR3 region has the DNA TGTGCCAGCTGGACTAGCGGGAAGATCTACGAGCAGTACTTC. The variable domain in full, completed from reference TRBV2 and TRBJ2-7, reads EPEVTQTPSHQVTQMGQEVILRCVPISNHLYFYWYRQILGQKVEFLVSFYNNEISEKSEIFDDQFSVERPDGSNFTLKIRSTKLEDSAMYFCASWTSGKIYEQYFGPGTRLTVT.